The 22 T cell receptor beta chains given below trace back to one sample, sequenced in a study of OX40 agonist ivuxolimab in advanced cancers. Using immunoSEQ multiplex PCR, the repertoire was profiled, and TCRdb retains in-frame clones only, with some absent. The table lists fewer than 100,000 clones, over 85% of them singletons. Specimen: CD4+ or CD8+ T cells sorted from blood, collected in a trial of the OX40 agonist ivuxolimab. All receptors come from an adult with an advanced solid tumor such as melanoma, head and neck, liver or kidney cancer.

J is TRBJ1-6 and V is TRBV27, with unresolved D. The CDR3 totals 12 residues. Germline CDR1 MNHEY, CDR2 SMNVEV (reference sequence). Trimming removed 3 bases from V and 7 bases from J, with 4 bases in between. CDR3 protein: CASSFWNSPLHF. CDR3 bases: TGTGCCAGCAGTTTTTGGAATTCACCCCTCCACTTT.

CDR3 in amino acids: CASSLLLTVRDRNIQYF. The CDR3 DNA is TGTGCCAGCAGTTTACTTCTCACCGTCCGGGACAGGAACATTCAGTACTTC. V usage is TRBV27 and J usage is TRBJ2-4, with TRBD1 identical over 8 bases. Trimming took 2 bases from V and 7 from J; bases not matched to a gene: 13. CDR1 and CDR2 (germline): MNHEY, SMNVEV (reference sequence). The CDR3 covers 17 residues.

This clone was counted only a few times. V and J are TRBV29-1 and TRBJ1-1, with D hard to call. Trimming removed 6 bases at V and 1 base at J, with 9 bases between. CDR3 size: 12 residues. Germline V gene sequence: CDR1 SQVTM, CDR2 ANQGSEA. CDR3 in amino acids: CSVLDGNTEAFF. The CDR3 bases are TGCAGCGTCCTTGACGGGAACACTGAAGCTTTCTTT.

The J gene is TRBJ1-1, the V gene TRBV19; D gene unclear. This CDR3 contains 15 residues. Trimming removed 5 bases from V and 0 bases from J, with 13 bases in between. Germline loops: CDR1 LNHDA, CDR2 SQIVND (reference sequence). CDR3 region: CASSEDPQLNTEAFF. The CDR3 DNA is TGTGCCAGTAGTGAGGATCCCCAACTGAACACTGAAGCTTTCTTT.

The rearrangement joins TRBV19 to TRBJ2-3; 7 bases map to TRBD2. CDR1 and CDR2 from the germline V gene are LNHDA and SQIVND (reference sequence). The trim removed 3 bases at V and 5 bases at J, leaving 8 bases unmatched. This CDR3 region has 15 residues. CDR3 sequence (DNA): TGTGCCAGTAGTATGACCAGCGGGGCCAGAGATACGCAGTATTTT. This gives the protein CASSMTSGARDTQYF.

The CDR3 reads CSASGNTGELFF. The CDR3 coding sequence is TGCAGCGCCTCGGGGAACACCGGGGAGCTGTTTTTT. V gene TRBV29-1 combines with J gene TRBJ2-2; the D is unclear. V gave up 7 bases and J gave up 1 base, with 7 bases separating them. In germline, CDR1 is SQVTM, CDR2 ANQGSEA. The CDR3 runs 12 residues.

The gene calls are TRBV27 and TRBJ1-6; no clear D gene. Deletions cut 4 bases from V and 4 bases from J, with 5 bases between. CDR3 size: 13 residues. Germline values: CDR1 MNHEY, CDR2 SMNVEV (reference sequence). The CDR3 bases are TGTGCCAGCAGTTCGAGGTATAATTCACCCCTCCACTTT. It codes for CASSSRYNSPLHF.

The chain has TRBV4-3 and TRBJ2-7; D gene uncertain. The CDR3 is made up of 12 amino acids. Germline CDR1 LGHNA, CDR2 YSLEER. Trimming left V 1 base short and J 5 bases short, with 6 bases between. In DNA, the CDR3 is TGCGCCAGCAGCCAAGTAAAGAACGAGCAGTACTTC. It translates to CASSQVKNEQYF.

The chain combines TRBV4-1 with TRBJ2-7; tentative D call: TRBD2 (5 bases). This CDR3 spans 14 amino acids. The germline V and J ends were trimmed by 0 bases and 3 bases, with 9 bases remaining between them. Germline V lookup: CDR1 MGHRA, CDR2 YSYEKL. Here the CDR3 reads CASSQEGRVYEQYF. CDR3 in DNA: TGCGCCAGCAGCCAAGAAGGGCGGGTCTACGAGCAGTACTTC.

This sequence joins TRBV27 and TRBJ1-1; D ambiguous. Germline V gene data show CDR1 as MNHEY and CDR2 as SMNVEV (reference sequence). The CDR3 sequence is 15 residues long. V lost 2 bases to trimming and J lost 3 bases, with 13 bases between them. The CDR3 sequence: CASSLILGEHTEAFF. CDR3 nucleotides: TGTGCCAGCAGTTTAATTCTCGGGGAGCACACTGAAGCTTTCTTT.

The chain is built from TRBV27 and TRBJ1-5; D is unclear. V was trimmed by 5 bases and J by 3 bases, leaving 14 bases between them. The CDR3 extends over 15 amino acids. CDR1 is MNHEY, CDR2 SMNVEV, per germline (reference sequence). In DNA, the CDR3 is TGTGCCAGCAGTCTCCGACGGATCCCCAATCAGCCCCAGCATTTT. Translating it yields CASSLRRIPNQPQHF.

In DNA form, the CDR3 reads TGTGCCAGCAGTTACGTAGGGGGCAGGACTGAAGCTTTCTTT. It is translated as CASSYVGGRTEAFF. The V call is TRBV6-5, the J call TRBJ1-1; 7 bases agree with TRBD1. V was pared by 2 bases and J by 5 bases, with 5 bases of the junction left unmatched. The CDR3 has 14 residues. Germline loops: CDR1 MNHEY, CDR2 SVGAGI.

The chain employs TRBV9 and TRBJ2-6; possibly TRBD1 or TRBD2 for D (5 bases each). There are 16 residues in the CDR3. The V end lost 4 bases, the J end lost 3 bases, and 14 bases lay between the germline ends. Looked up from germline, CDR1 is SGDLS and CDR2 is YYNGEE. The CDR3 spells CASSPRGEGGANVLTF. The DNA for the CDR3 is TGTGCCAGCAGCCCTAGAGGGGAAGGTGGGGCCAACGTCCTGACTTTC.

The CDR3 region is CASSSLGRGTKPNTEAFF. The CDR3 nucleotides read TGTGCCAGCAGCTCGCTAGGACGCGGGACAAAACCGAACACTGAAGCTTTCTTT. V and J are TRBV5-8 and TRBJ1-1, with a weak D call TRBD1 (6 bases). The CDR3 is 18 residues long. V was shortened by 3 bases and J by 1 base, with 22 bases between the two germline ends. Germline lookup yields CDR1 SGHTS and CDR2 YDEGEE.

The CDR3 DNA is TGCGCCAGCAGCTTGGGACAGTTCTACGAGCAGTACTTC. The encoded protein is CASSLGQFYEQYF. The chain recombines TRBV5-1 with TRBJ2-7; D perhaps matches TRBD1 (5 bases). Trimming cost V 0 bases and J 3 bases, with 7 bases left between them. Germline V gene sequence: CDR1 SGHRS, CDR2 YFSETQ. This CDR3 has 13 amino acids.

This clone was observed a few times. V and J are TRBV7-3 and TRBJ2-7, with 9 bases lining up with TRBD1. Germline assignment: CDR1 SGHTA and CDR2 FQGTGA. V was pared by 3 bases and J by 4 bases, with 7 bases of the junction left unmatched. The CDR3 sequence is 15 residues long. The DNA of the CDR3 is TGTGCCAGCAGCTTGGCGGGACAGGGCCCGTACGAGCAGTACTTC. It yields the protein CASSLAGQGPYEQYF.

The sample holds one count of this clone. The chain uses TRBV6-5 and TRBJ1-2; 9 bases are shared with TRBD1. Trimming took 2 bases from V and 6 from J; bases not matched to a gene: 7. The CDR3 loop spans 15 amino acids. The germline V gene encodes CDR1 MNHEY and CDR2 SVGAGI. The CDR3 region is CASSYGGQGWNGYTF. The CDR3 DNA is TGTGCCAGCAGTTACGGGGGACAGGGATGGAATGGCTACACCTTC.

This chain connects TRBV11-2 to TRBJ1-5; D is perhaps TRBD1 (5 bases). This CDR3 has 14 amino acids. CDR1 is SGHAT and CDR2 is FQNNGV in the germline V gene. Between the trimmed V and J ends, which lost 5 bases and 5 bases, there was a span of 13 bases. Here the CDR3 DNA reads TGTGCCAGCAGCGGACCCGGGGGTGATCAGCCCCAGCATTTT. Protein: CASSGPGGDQPQHF. Full variable domain (missing parts from reference TRBV11-2 and TRBJ1-5): EAGVAQSPRYKIIEKRQSVAFWCNPISGHATLYWYQQILGQGPKLLIQFQNNGVVDDSQLPKDRFSAERLKGVDSTLKIQPAKLEDSAVYLCASSGPGGDQPQHFGDGTRLSIL.

V is TRBV27 and J is TRBJ2-3; D might be TRBD2 (7 bases). Germline values: CDR1 MNHEY, CDR2 SMNVEV (reference sequence). CDR3 length: 16 amino acids. The V and J ends lost 2 bases and 2 bases respectively, with 14 bases between them. CDR3 DNA sequence: TGTGCCAGCAGTTTACGGGGGGCAGGTCTCACAGATACGCAGTATTTT. This sequence encodes CASSLRGAGLTDTQYF.

CDR3 nucleotide sequence: TGTGCCAGCAGCTTGGCATCGGGGCCCCAGCATTTT. This translates into CASSLASGPQHF. The chain is built from TRBV5-8 and TRBJ1-5, with unresolved D. Trimming cost V 0 bases and J 9 bases, with 7 bases left between them. The CDR3 has 12 amino acids. Germline V gives CDR1 SGHTS, CDR2 YDEGEE.

This sequence joins TRBV7-8 and TRBJ2-5, with TRBD1 as a possible D gene (6 bases). This CDR3 has 14 amino acids. Germline CDR1 is SGHVS and CDR2 is FQNEAQ. Trimming removed 5 bases from V and 6 bases from J, with 16 bases in between. The CDR3 sequence: CASSLRTTGKTQYF. CDR3 coding DNA: TGTGCCAGCAGCCTCCGGACAACAGGGAAGACCCAGTACTTC.

The chain joins TRBV6-1 to TRBJ2-2, with unresolved D. The ends were cut back, 1 base at V and 8 bases at J, with 8 bases in the middle. There are 13 residues in the CDR3. CDR1 and CDR2 from the germline V gene are MNHNS and SASEGT. The CDR3: CASSEVEVGELFF. For the CDR3, the DNA is TGTGCCAGCAGTGAAGTAGAGGTTGGGGAGCTGTTTTTT.